The 13 T cell receptor beta chains reported below all come from one sample, sequenced in a study of T cells in tuberculosis. Assay: immunoSEQ multiplex PCR; the TCRdb copy retains only in-frame clones and omits some. The sample carries roughly 29,000 clones, just over 90% recorded once. Sequenced sample: PBMCs. All receptors derive from a donor aged 5 to 30 with latent tuberculosis or without tuberculosis infection.

This chain uses TRBV25-1 with TRBJ1-4; D gene uncertain. CDR3 length equals 14 residues. Germline V lookup: CDR1 MGHDK, CDR2 SYGVNS. The V end lost 3 bases, the J end lost 3 bases, and 8 bases lay between the germline ends. DNA of the CDR3: TGTGCCAGCAGTGAGACCGGGTCTAATGAAAAACTGTTTTTT. Its protein product is CASSETGSNEKLFF.

A single count supports this clone. The chain carries TRBV5-6 and TRBJ1-4; 7 bases are shared with TRBD1. The CDR3 is 15 residues long. CDR1 is SGHDT and CDR2 is YYEEEE in the germline V gene. V dropped 4 bases and J dropped 3; count of bases not matched to a gene: 6. CDR3 sequence (DNA): TGTGCCAGCAGCGAGGAGAGGGGGCCTAATGAAAAACTGTTTTTT. Translated: CASSEERGPNEKLFF.

The genes are TRBV30 and TRBJ2-1, with 10 bases that match TRBD1. The germline CDR1 and CDR2 sequences are GTSNPN and SVGIG (reference sequence). After removal of 7 bases from V and 3 bases from J, the junction contained 6 bases not matched to a gene. The CDR3 is made up of 14 amino acids. The CDR3 spells CAFNRDRGYNEQFF. The CDR3 DNA sequence: TGTGCCTTTAACCGGGACAGGGGCTACAATGAGCAGTTCTTC.

CDR3 sequence reads: CASSQRQGDYEQYF. In DNA form, the CDR3 reads TGCGCCAGCAGCCAACGACAGGGGGACTACGAGCAGTACTTC. The chain carries TRBV4-1 and TRBJ2-7, with 9 nucleotides matching TRBD1. The V and J ends lost 2 bases and 3 bases, in that order; junction bases with no gene match: 2. Germline-derived CDR1 and CDR2 are MGHRA and YSYEKL. The CDR3 sequence is 14 residues long.

V gene TRBV5-1 combines with J gene TRBJ2-1, with TRBD2 matching over 13 bases. Unmatched junction bases numbered 7, after V lost 6 bases and J lost 1 base. The germline gives CDR1 SGHRS, CDR2 YFSETQ. The CDR3 is 17 amino acids. The DNA of the CDR3 is TGCGCCAGCACCGGGACTAGCGGGACTAGGTCCTACAATGAGCAGTTCTTC. As protein: CASTGTSGTRSYNEQFF.

This chain links TRBV28 with TRBJ2-7; maybe TRBD2 (7 bases). V was pared by 5 bases and J by 3 bases, with 20 bases between. The germline gives CDR1 MDHEN, CDR2 SYDVKM. This CDR3 region has 16 residues. Here the CDR3 DNA reads TGTGCCAGCAGTGCCCTAGGGGGGGGGTCTTTCTACGAGCAGTACTTC. Translation: CASSALGGGSFYEQYF.

The rearrangement joins TRBV7-2 to TRBJ1-2; no clear D gene. This CDR3 spans 14 amino acids. Germline CDR1 and CDR2: SGHTA and FQGNSA. Deletions cut 0 bases from V and 4 bases from J, with 9 bases between. The CDR3 sequence: CASSLAFGGYGYTF. For the CDR3, the DNA is TGTGCCAGCAGCTTAGCCTTTGGAGGCTATGGCTACACCTTC.

J is TRBJ1-4 and V is TRBV5-1; 7 bases agree with TRBD1. CDR3 length: 13 amino acids. Germline loops: CDR1 SGHRS, CDR2 YFSETQ. With 8 bases clipped from V and 6 bases from J, the junction kept 7 bases outside the gene matches. CDR3 sequence reads: CASSTGRDEKLFF. CDR3 nucleotides: TGCGCCAGTTCGACAGGGCGGGATGAAAAACTGTTTTTT.

Points on this clone: At one boundary the junction diverges from the germline segment, which might be a read error. CDR3 protein: CASRLGGQETQYF. The CDR3 DNA reads TGTGCCAGCAGGTTAGGAGGTCAAGAGACCCAGTACTTC. The chain couples TRBV7-9 to TRBJ2-5; tentatively, D is TRBD2 (5 bases). Germline V gene lookup returns CDR1 SEHNR and CDR2 FQNEAQ (reference sequence). CDR3 length equals 13 residues.

The rearrangement uses TRBV10-3 and TRBJ2-7; 7 nucleotides line up with TRBD2. This CDR3 has 15 residues. V lost 2 bases, J lost 2 bases, and 6 bases stayed unmatched. The germline V gene encodes CDR1 ENHRY and CDR2 SYGVKD. CDR3 coding DNA: TGTGCCATCAGTGAGAATCGGGGGGTTACCTACGAGCAGTACTTC. It is translated as CAISENRGVTYEQYF.

The rearrangement uses TRBV6-5 and TRBJ1-4; no firm D call. V was pared by 2 bases and J by 7 bases, with 8 bases between. The germline gives CDR1 MNHEY, CDR2 SVGAGI. CDR3 length equals 13 residues. The CDR3 spells CASSYVAGEKLFF. The CDR3 bases are TGTGCCAGCAGTTACGTTGCAGGTGAAAAACTGTTTTTT.

The chain links TRBV4-2 to TRBJ2-1, with 10 bases matching TRBD2. CDR1 and CDR2 from the germline V gene are LGHNA and YNFKEQ. The V and J ends lost 4 bases and 3 bases, in that order; junction bases with no gene match: 6. The CDR3 totals 16 residues. CDR3 in amino acids: CASSLRSGGDYNEQFF. The DNA for the CDR3 is TGTGCCAGCAGCCTGAGAAGCGGGGGGGACTACAATGAGCAGTTCTTC.

The V gene is TRBV6-1, the J gene TRBJ1-2, with a weak D call TRBD1 (5 bases). Germline lookup yields CDR1 MNHNS and CDR2 SASEGT. V was clipped by 3 bases and J by 8 bases, with 25 bases between them. The CDR3 extends over 17 amino acids. The CDR3 is CASSDSPYRNPKRGYTF. CDR3 DNA sequence: TGTGCCAGCAGTGATTCGCCCTACAGGAACCCGAAACGCGGCTACACCTTC.